This entry lists 18 T cell receptor beta chains sequenced from one sample in a study of blood T cells in healthy people across ages. A J-beta primer mix and a sample-barcoded 5' primer were used in a second PCR of about 7 to 11 cycles. TCRdb reprocessed the 5' RACE reads with MiXCR, giving one entry per CDR3 protein. The profile shows approximately 760,000 distinct CDR3 sequences, approximately 25% of them singletons. The data were also submitted as part of a second study, on T cells of mothers and their children.

The sample was blood. The receptors originated from a boy younger than 18 in good health.

This chain joins TRBV4-3 and TRBJ2-7; 8 bases match TRBD1. The ends lost 0 bases at V and 6 bases at J; junction bases unmatched: 10. The CDR3 runs to 16 residues. Germline CDR1 and CDR2: LGHNA and YSLEER. The DNA of the CDR3 is TGCGCCAGCAGCCAAGAAGTCCAGGACAGGGCGGGCGAGCAGTACTTC. It encodes CASSQEVQDRAGEQYF.

V is TRBV20-1 and J is TRBJ2-4; the match to TRBD1 covers 9 bases. From germline, CDR1 is DFQATT and CDR2 SNEGSKA (reference sequence). After removal of 4 bases from V and 3 bases from J, the junction contained 13 bases not matched to a gene. This CDR3 spans 17 amino acids. Written as DNA, the CDR3 is TGCAGTGCTAAGATGGGGACAGGGAGGATTGGCAAAAACATTCAGTACTTC. It codes for CSAKMGTGRIGKNIQYF.

This clonotype appeared many times. This sequence joins TRBV5-1 and TRBJ2-2; unclear D gene. The germline gives CDR1 SGHRS, CDR2 YFSETQ. V was shortened by 6 bases and J by 2 bases, with 2 bases between the two germline ends. The CDR3 spans 11 residues. As DNA, the CDR3 is TGCGCCAGCACCAACACCGGGGAGCTGTTTTTT. It is translated as CASTNTGELFF.

This clonotype has more than one count but fewer than ten. The chain is built from TRBV15 and TRBJ2-1, with a weak D call TRBD2 (6 bases). CDR1 is LNHNV and CDR2 is YYDKDF in the germline V gene (reference sequence). Trimming took off 11 bases at V and 6 bases at J, with 14 bases between the two ends. CDR3 length: 12 amino acids. CDR3 nucleotides: TGTGCCGTGGCACCCGGGGGCAATGAGCAGTTCTTC. This gives the protein CAVAPGGNEQFF.

The chain couples TRBV11-2 to TRBJ2-2; possible D gene TRBD1, 6 bases. Germline assignment: CDR1 SGHAT and CDR2 FQNNGV. This CDR3 is built from 15 residues. The V gene lost 4 bases and the J gene lost 6 bases, with 15 bases spanning the gap. The CDR3 loop reads CASSSLQGHSGELFF. The CDR3 DNA is TGTGCCAGCAGCTCCCTCCAGGGACATTCCGGGGAGCTGTTTTTT.

This clonotype was detected many times. The chain uses TRBV7-2 and TRBJ2-5; 7 nucleotides align to TRBD2. CDR3 length equals 14 residues. Losses at the gene ends were 5 bases for V and 2 bases for J; bases not matched to a gene: 5. Germline loops: CDR1 SGHTA, CDR2 FQGNSA. Here the CDR3 DNA reads TGTGCCAGCAGCCCTAGCGGTACACAAGAGACCCAGTACTTC. Translation gives CASSPSGTQETQYF.

The chain has TRBV2 and TRBJ2-1, with D unresolved. Germline CDR1 SNHLY, CDR2 FYNNEI. The CDR3 spans 10 residues. The ends were cut back, 4 bases at V and 10 bases at J, with 5 bases in the middle. CDR3 coding DNA: TGTGCCAGCAGTGGATACGAGCAGTTCTTC. This encodes CASSGYEQFF.

The chain uses TRBV3-1 and TRBJ1-1; perhaps TRBD1 as D (5 bases). The germline gives CDR1 LGHDT, CDR2 YNNKEL (reference sequence). V was trimmed by 0 bases and J by 4 bases, leaving 6 bases between them. This CDR3 is 13 amino acids long. The CDR3 DNA sequence: TGTGCCAGCAGCCAAGATGGGGGCACTGAAGCTTTCTTT. This sequence encodes CASSQDGGTEAFF.

This clonotype was counted a single time. This sequence joins TRBV20-1 and TRBJ2-3; weak D call: TRBD1 (6 bases). The V gene's germline CDR1 is DFQATT and CDR2 SNEGSKA (reference sequence). V dropped 1 base and J dropped 0 bases, with 11 bases sitting between them. The CDR3 loop spans 15 amino acids. The CDR3 sequence is CSARGPGHSTDTQYF. CDR3 nucleotides: TGCAGTGCTAGAGGGCCGGGACATAGCACAGATACGCAGTATTTT.

CDR3 coding DNA: TGTGCCAGCAGCCCGGTGTCTAGCGGGGGGACGAAAGAGACCCAGTACTTC. Translated: CASSPVSSGGTKETQYF. V is TRBV7-2 and J is TRBJ2-5, with 11 nucleotides matching TRBD2. This CDR3 spans 17 amino acids. J lost 3 bases, V lost 5 bases, and 11 bases had no gene match. CDR1 is SGHTA and CDR2 is FQGNSA in the germline V gene. Drawing the rest from reference TRBV7-2 and TRBJ2-5, the complete variable domain is GAGVSQSPSNKVTEKGKDVELRCDPISGHTALYWYRQSLGQGLEFLIYFQGNSAPDKSGLPSDRFSAERTGGSVSTLTIQRTQQEDSAVYLCASSPVSSGGTKETQYFGPGTRLLVL.

This clonotype was picked up a small number of times. The chain recombines TRBV6-6 with TRBJ2-3; D perhaps matches TRBD2 (6 bases). Germline lookup yields CDR1 MNHNY and CDR2 SVGAGI (reference sequence). The CDR3 consists of 15 residues. With 8 bases removed from V and 3 bases from J, the gap between germline ends came to 18 bases. The CDR3 DNA sequence: TGTGCCAGCGACTCGGCGGGGTACCTAACAGATACGCAGTATTTT. This codes for CASDSAGYLTDTQYF.

The sample holds a few counts of this clonotype. The chain links TRBV12-3 or TRBV12-4 to TRBJ1-2; 7 bases align to TRBD1. The trim removed 6 bases at V and 3 bases at J, leaving 13 bases unmatched. There are 16 residues in the CDR3. CDR3 nucleotides: TGTGCCAGCAGCTCTTCATCCCGAGGGGGCTACTATGGCTACACCTTC. It yields the protein CASSSSSRGGYYGYTF.

CDR3 in DNA: TGTGCCATCAGTGAGCCTACGGACAGGGAGGAGCAGTACTTC. Translation: CAISEPTDREEQYF. This chain links TRBV10-3 with TRBJ2-1; 8 nucleotides align to TRBD1. The J call is in doubt because the DNA end fits TRBJ2-7 better. The germline gives CDR1 ENHRY, CDR2 SYGVKD. The CDR3 has 14 amino acids.

This chain joins TRBV12-3 or TRBV12-4 and TRBJ2-1; 7 bases match TRBD1. The CDR3 length is 16 residues. With 5 bases clipped from V and 6 bases from J, the junction kept 13 bases outside the gene matches. CDR3 in amino acids: CASSPDRAFVGNEQFF. DNA for the CDR3: TGTGCCAGCAGTCCAGACAGGGCCTTTGTTGGCAATGAGCAGTTCTTC.

In this sample, this clonotype turned up a few times. The genes are TRBV15 and TRBJ1-2, with TRBD1 as a possible D gene (6 bases). CDR1 is LNHNV, CDR2 YYDKDF, per germline (reference sequence). The CDR3 contains 18 residues. V was cut by 0 bases and J by 7 bases, with 24 bases left in between. CDR3 residues: CATSRDREDSQTRGGYTF. In nucleotides, the CDR3 is TGTGCCACCAGCAGAGATCGCGAGGACAGCCAGACCCGAGGTGGCTACACCTTC.

This rearrangement joins TRBV3-1 to TRBJ1-1; D possibly corresponds to TRBD1 (5 bases). There are 13 residues in the CDR3. Trimming took off 7 bases at V and 1 base at J, with 10 bases between the two ends. Germline V gene sequence: CDR1 LGHDT, CDR2 YNNKEL (reference sequence). The CDR3: CASTERGNTEAFF. In DNA form, the CDR3 reads TGTGCCAGCACCGAGAGGGGGAACACTGAAGCTTTCTTT.

This clonotype showed up just a few times. The CDR3, as DNA: TGTGCCAGCAGTTTGGACGGGGGGCTCACAGATACGCAGTATTTT. It codes for CASSLDGGLTDTQYF. The J gene is TRBJ2-3, the V gene TRBV28, with TRBD2 as a possible D gene (7 bases). Trimming took 3 bases from V and 2 from J, leaving 12 bases between them. This CDR3 comprises 15 residues. CDR1 and CDR2 (germline): MDHEN, SYDVKM.

The chain couples TRBV6-1 to TRBJ1-1; 8 bases are a match to TRBD1. The trim removed 8 bases at V and 4 bases at J, leaving 15 bases unmatched. CDR3 length: 16 amino acids. Germline V gives CDR1 MNHNS, CDR2 SASEGT. As DNA, the CDR3 is TGTGCCAGCCTTGTGCGTGAGACAGGGGAGGGCACTGAAGCTTTCTTT. It encodes CASLVRETGEGTEAFF.